The clone carrying this T cell receptor beta chain appeared once. Its antigen is not known. These data belong to a study of cytomegalovirus exposure and HLA in healthy donors. Study results and limitations: The authors enumerated some 160 TCR beta chains as linked to cytomegalovirus.

13 Jbeta primers and 60 Vbeta primers were used for the PCR. The method was immunoSEQ multiplex PCR; TCRdb's version includes in-frame clones alone and lacks a portion of them. The table records under 200,000 clones, approximately 78% of them present only once. The CDR3 extends over 16 amino acids. Germline V lookup: CDR1 MDHEN, CDR2 SYDVKM. V lost 4 bases and J lost 2; bases outside the gene matches: 9. The chain couples TRBV28 to TRBJ2-7; 9 nucleotides agree with TRBD2. The source is a male donor in good health and CMV-seropositive. Sequenced: PBMCs. In nucleotides, the CDR3 is TGTGCCAGCAGTTCCCGATCTAGCGGGGATACCTACGAGCAGTACTTC. This translates into CASSSRSSGDTYEQYF.